A single sample is the source of the 26 T cell receptor beta chains below, sequenced in a study of blood T cell repertoires in COVID-19. Profiling relied on immunoSEQ multiplex PCR, and the TCRdb table lists in-frame clones only, not all of them. This sample has around 160,000 clones, with 70% to 90% found just once. The specimen was peripheral blood. The receptors come from a woman aged 55-69 years with COVID-19, enrolled during active disease.

This chain links TRBV9 with TRBJ1-1, with D maybe TRBD1 (5 bases). This CDR3 has 15 residues. Between the trimmed V and J ends, which lost 0 bases and 0 bases, there was a span of 9 bases. The V gene's germline CDR1 is SGDLS and CDR2 YYNGEE. The CDR3 loop reads CASSVADSMNTEAFF. The CDR3 DNA reads TGTGCCAGCAGCGTAGCTGACAGTATGAACACTGAAGCTTTCTTT.

The rearrangement joins TRBV12-5 to TRBJ2-2; 7 nucleotides align to TRBD1. Germline CDR1 reads LGHNT; CDR2 reads FRNRAP. Germline trimming cut 5 bases from V and 0 bases from J; bases unmatched to any gene: 9. The CDR3 covers 17 residues. The CDR3 sequence: CASGLQQGSANTGELFF. The CDR3 region has the DNA TGTGCTAGTGGTCTCCAACAGGGGTCCGCGAACACCGGGGAGCTGTTTTTT. The full variable domain, completed using reference TRBV12-5 and TRBJ2-2, is DARVTQTPRHKVTEMGQEVTMRCQPILGHNTVFWYRQTMMQGLELLAYFRNRAPLDDSGMPKDRFSAEMPDATLATLKIQPSEPRDSAVYFCASGLQQGSANTGELFFGEGSRLTVL.

The CDR3 coding sequence is TGCGCCAGCAGCTTAAGGACAGCCTACAATGAGCAGTTCTTC. Protein product: CASSLRTAYNEQFF. The genes are TRBV5-1 and TRBJ2-1; tentative D call: TRBD1 (6 bases). This CDR3 is 14 amino acids long. Germline loops: CDR1 SGHRS, CDR2 YFSETQ. The V gene lost 2 bases and the J gene lost 2 bases, with 8 bases spanning the gap.

The DNA of the CDR3 is TGTGCCAGCCCTACAAGGGGCCTGAACACTGAAGCTTTCTTT. Translating gives CASPTRGLNTEAFF. The V call is TRBV2, the J call TRBJ1-1; perhaps TRBD1 as D (5 bases). Trimming left V 8 bases short and J 0 bases short, with 13 bases between. From germline, CDR1 is SNHLY and CDR2 FYNNEI. The CDR3 has 14 residues. Variable domain in full (rest from reference TRBV2 and TRBJ1-1): EPEVTQTPSHQVTQMGQEVILRCVPISNHLYFYWYRQILGQKVEFLVSFYNNEISEKSEIFDDQFSVERPDGSNFTLKIRSTKLEDSAMYFCASPTRGLNTEAFFGQGTRLTVV.

The rearrangement uses TRBV19 and TRBJ1-1, with D possibly being TRBD1 (6 bases). The CDR3 is 14 residues long. Germline assignment: CDR1 LNHDA and CDR2 SQIVND (reference sequence). The V gene lost 3 bases and the J gene lost 6 bases, with 14 bases spanning the gap. The CDR3 loop is CASSMARGSPEAFF. For the CDR3, the DNA is TGTGCCAGTAGTATGGCCAGGGGAAGCCCTGAAGCTTTCTTT.

The chain couples TRBV7-9 to TRBJ1-2, with D unresolved. V was pared by 5 bases and J by 8 bases, with 21 bases between. CDR1 is SEHNR, CDR2 FQNEAQ, per germline (reference sequence). The CDR3 consists of 15 residues. The chain's CDR3 is CASSPPIRARGGYTF. The CDR3 nucleotides are TGTGCCAGCAGCCCCCCTATCAGAGCGCGTGGGGGCTACACCTTC.

The J gene is TRBJ1-6, the V gene TRBV9; D is ambiguous. Trimming removed 0 bases at V and 8 bases at J, with 15 bases between. This CDR3 is 16 amino acids long. CDR1 is SGDLS, CDR2 YYNGEE, per germline. CDR3 amino acids: CASSVGGSPWDSPLHF. For the CDR3, the DNA is TGTGCCAGCAGCGTAGGCGGCAGCCCTTGGGATTCACCCCTCCACTTT. Combining the CDR3 with reference TRBV9 and TRBJ1-6 gives the whole variable domain DSGVTQTPKHLITATGQRVTLRCSPRSGDLSVYWYQQSLDQGLQFLIQYYNGEERAKGNILERFSAQQFPDLHSELNLSSLELGDSALYFCASSVGGSPWDSPLHFGNGTRLTVT.

The V call is TRBV10-3, the J call TRBJ1-1, with D unresolved. The CDR3 has 14 amino acids. CDR1 is ENHRY and CDR2 is SYGVKD in the germline V gene. The germline V and J ends were trimmed by 0 bases and 5 bases, with 10 bases remaining between them. Here the CDR3 DNA reads TGTGCCATCAGTGAGTCGCCCGGGGAAACTGAAGCTTTCTTT. Protein sequence: CAISESPGETEAFF.

The chain joins TRBV3-1 (or the pseudogene TRBV3-2) to TRBJ1-5, with a possible D match to TRBD1 (6 bases). CDR1 and CDR2 from the germline V gene are LGHDT and YNNKEL (reference sequence). The CDR3 consists of 14 residues. Trimming removed 2 bases at V and 3 bases at J, with 8 bases between. The CDR3 nucleotides are TGTGCCAGCAGCCAAACAGGGTCCAATCAGCCCCAGCATTTT. Its protein product is CASSQTGSNQPQHF.

This clone was observed a single time. The chain combines TRBV15 with TRBJ2-7; 7 nucleotides agree with TRBD2. V lost 0 bases to trimming and J lost 2 bases; unmatched junction nucleotides: 7. CDR1 and CDR2 from the germline V gene are LNHNV and YYDKDF (reference sequence). The CDR3 loop spans 16 amino acids. The DNA for the CDR3 is TGTGCCACCAGCAGAGATCATCTAGCGGTAGCCTACGAGCAGTACTTC. Translation: CATSRDHLAVAYEQYF.

The chain has TRBV19 and TRBJ2-3; D call uncertain. The CDR3 length is 13 residues. The V end was cut by 5 bases, the J end by 6 bases, with 12 bases between. CDR1 is LNHDA and CDR2 is SQIVND in the germline V gene (reference sequence). The CDR3, as DNA: TGTGCCAGTAGTGCTCCGTCTCGGGATACGCAGTATTTT. It is translated as CASSAPSRDTQYF.

The chain couples TRBV6-4 to TRBJ2-1; D is uncertain. Germline V gene lookup returns CDR1 MRHNA and CDR2 SNTAGT. CDR3 length: 13 amino acids. The V end was cut by 4 bases, the J end by 5 bases, with 9 bases between. As DNA, the CDR3 is TGTGCCAGCAGTGTCGAGCCAAACAATGAGCAGTTCTTC. This encodes CASSVEPNNEQFF.

This chain links TRBV9 with TRBJ2-1, with a tentative D call TRBD2 (7 bases). V lost 0 bases and J lost 6, with 13 bases in between. Germline-derived CDR1 and CDR2 are SGDLS and YYNGEE. The length of the CDR3 is 15 residues. The CDR3 reads CASSVDVGGLNEQFF. CDR3 DNA sequence: TGTGCCAGCAGCGTAGACGTGGGGGGGCTCAATGAGCAGTTCTTC.

As concerns this clone: Mismatch with germline at one junction end may stem from a read error. The J gene is TRBJ2-3, the V gene TRBV7-7; TRBD1 matches 8 bases. Germline V lookup: CDR1 SSHAT, CDR2 FNYEAQ (reference sequence). The CDR3 contains 15 residues. The CDR3 reads CASSLGGQGADTQYF. The CDR3, as DNA: TGTGCTAGCAGCTTAGGCGGACAGGGCGCAGATACGCAGTATTTT. Supplemented by reference TRBV7-7 and TRBJ2-3, the full variable domain reads GAGVSQSPRYKVTKRGQDVTLRCDPISSHATLYWYQQALGQGPEFLTYFNYEAQPDKSGLPSDRFSAERPEGSISTLTIQRTEQRDSAMYRCASSLGGQGADTQYFGPGTRLTVL.

This clone was picked up one time. The J gene is TRBJ2-5, the V gene TRBV9; D is perhaps TRBD2 (6 bases). CDR3 size: 15 residues. Deletions cut 1 base from V and 5 bases from J, with 15 bases between. Germline CDR1 is SGDLS and CDR2 is YYNGEE. The CDR3 DNA follows: TGTGCCAGCAGCGTAACCCCCGGGACTTTGGAGACCCAGTACTTC. It codes for CASSVTPGTLETQYF.

The V and J genes are TRBV7-8 and TRBJ1-1; no clear D gene. The V and J ends lost 3 bases and 7 bases respectively, with 9 bases between them. This CDR3 has 12 amino acids. Germline CDR1 and CDR2: SGHVS and FQNEAQ. The CDR3, as DNA: TGTGCCAGCAGCTTCGGGGAAATTGAAGCTTTCTTT. Its protein is CASSFGEIEAFF. The full variable domain, its missing parts supplied by reference TRBV7-8 and TRBJ1-1, is GAGVSQSPRYKVAKRGQDVALRCDPISGHVSLFWYQQALGQGPEFLTYFQNEAQLDKSGLPSDRFFAERPEGSVSTLKIQRTQQEDSAVYLCASSFGEIEAFFGQGTRLTVV.

The V and J genes are TRBV7-9 and TRBJ2-7, with TRBD2 matching 11 bases. The CDR3 is 17 residues long. Germline values: CDR1 SEHNR, CDR2 FQNEAQ (reference sequence). Losses at the gene ends were 5 bases for V and 0 bases for J; bases not matched to a gene: 9. The CDR3 loop reads CASSPKLAGDISYEQYF. CDR3 nucleotides: TGTGCCAGCAGCCCTAAACTAGCGGGGGACATCTCCTACGAGCAGTACTTC.

This clone was seen once. The chain links TRBV7-2 to TRBJ2-3, with 10 bases aligning to TRBD2. J gave up 5 bases and V 5 bases, and 10 bases lay outside the gene matches. The CDR3 spans 16 residues. Germline lookup yields CDR1 SGHTA and CDR2 FQGNSA. Here the CDR3 DNA reads TGTGCCAGCAGCCAAAATCCGGGACTAGCGTTAGATACGCAGTATTTT. Residues: CASSQNPGLALDTQYF.

The J gene is TRBJ2-2, the V gene TRBV7-9, with D tentatively TRBD1 (5 bases). CDR3 size: 16 residues. V was cut by 5 bases and J by 0 bases, with 13 bases left in between. From germline, CDR1 is SEHNR and CDR2 FQNEAQ (reference sequence). Here the CDR3 DNA reads TGTGCCAGCAGCCGTGGGGCCGACCCGAACACCGGGGAGCTGTTTTTT. This encodes CASSRGADPNTGELFF.

The chain links TRBV10-3 to TRBJ1-1, with no clear D. The V end lost 2 bases, the J end lost 0 bases, and 13 bases lay between the germline ends. Germline V gene lookup returns CDR1 ENHRY and CDR2 SYGVKD. CDR3 length: 16 residues. The CDR3 region has the DNA TGTGCCATCAGTGAGGAACAGCTACGCTTGAACACTGAAGCTTTCTTT. It specifies CAISEEQLRLNTEAFF.

The chain carries TRBV27 and TRBJ2-2; D not resolved. Germline CDR1 reads MNHEY; CDR2 reads SMNVEV (reference sequence). The ends were cut back, 4 bases at V and 7 bases at J, with 16 bases in the middle. This CDR3 is 15 amino acids long. The CDR3 DNA is TGTGCCAGCAGTTACGGAGTTGTTGGGTTCGGGGAGCTGTTTTTT. Protein product: CASSYGVVGFGELFF.

V gene TRBV5-4 combines with J gene TRBJ1-1; 8 bases align to TRBD1. V dropped 4 bases and J dropped 1; count of bases not matched to a gene: 12. The CDR3 extends over 17 amino acids. Germline V gives CDR1 SGHNT, CDR2 YYREEE (reference sequence). The CDR3: CASSERTGPAGNTEAFF. The CDR3 DNA is TGTGCCAGCAGCGAGAGGACAGGGCCGGCGGGGAACACTGAAGCTTTCTTT.

The chain links TRBV29-1 to TRBJ2-2; D is perhaps TRBD2 (5 bases). The CDR3 loop spans 15 amino acids. CDR1 and CDR2 (germline): SQVTM, ANQGSEA. The V gene lost 7 bases and the J gene lost 0 bases, with 15 bases spanning the gap. CDR3 coding DNA: TGCAGCGCCGAAGAGGGCCAAGCGAACACCGGGGAGCTGTTTTTT. Its protein is CSAEEGQANTGELFF.

The rearrangement links TRBV9 to TRBJ2-2; 10 bases align to TRBD1. The CDR3 sequence is 16 residues long. With V trimmed by 1 base and J by 4 bases, 4 bases remained unmatched. CDR1 SGDLS and CDR2 YYNGEE come from the germline V gene. The CDR3 here is CASSVLGTGVTGELFF. The CDR3 DNA follows: TGTGCCAGCAGCGTACTAGGGACAGGGGTCACCGGGGAGCTGTTTTTT.

The sample holds a few counts of this clone. The chain links TRBV5-6 to TRBJ1-4, with 8 bases fitting TRBD1. Unmatched junction bases numbered 1, after V lost 0 bases and J lost 3 bases. This CDR3 is 15 amino acids long. The germline V gene encodes CDR1 SGHDT and CDR2 YYEEEE. For the CDR3, the DNA is TGTGCCAGCAGCTTGGAACAGGGGGCTAATGAAAAACTGTTTTTT. Translated: CASSLEQGANEKLFF.

The CDR3 spells CASSLGQSEAFF. DNA for the CDR3: TGCGCCAGCAGCCTCGGACAGAGTGAAGCTTTCTTT. The gene calls are TRBV5-1 and TRBJ1-1, with a weak D call TRBD1 (6 bases). Per the germline V gene, CDR1 is SGHRS and CDR2 is YFSETQ. V gave up 4 bases and J gave up 7 bases, with 11 bases separating them. The CDR3 runs to 12 residues.